Included here is one T cell receptor (beta chain) sequence, with context. The method was immunoSEQ multiplex PCR; TCRdb's version includes in-frame clones alone and lacks a portion of them. The table includes some 130,000 clones, roughly 90% detected once. The CDR3 spans 17 residues. From germline, CDR1 is MGHDK and CDR2 SYGVNS. V was clipped by 0 bases and J by 6 bases; unmatched bases: 12. These data are taken from a study of blood T cell repertoires in COVID-19. Patients of the Seattle cohort, enrolled during active infection, were followed longitudinally. The V call is TRBV25-1, the J call TRBJ1-2; 8 nucleotides match TRBD1. The sequenced material came from peripheral blood. The TCR was taken from a man aged 60 to 69 with COVID-19, enrolled during active disease. CDR3 sequence: CASSEYGGQGAPNGYTF. CDR3 DNA sequence: TGTGCCAGCAGTGAATACGGTGGGCAGGGGGCCCCCAATGGCTACACCTTC.